Presented here are 13 T cell receptor beta chains from one specimen sequenced in a study of CXCR3-negative and CXCR3-positive naive CD8 T cells. The authors prepared UMI-labeled TRB cDNA libraries by 5' RACE. One entry per CDR3 protein, without DNA, is what TCRdb gives after re-calling the 5' RACE reads. The repertoire table contains 20,000 to 25,000 distinct CDR3 sequences. Material for sequencing was memory CD8+ T cells from blood. Receptors originate from a human donor in good health. Some clones in this sample may be carry-over from other donors' samples.

The rearrangement joins TRBV6-5 to TRBJ1-5; TCRdb gives TRBD1 as the D gene, but with no DNA this cannot be confirmed. This CDR3 has 19 residues. Germline values: CDR1 MNHEY, CDR2 SVGAGI. This chain's CDR3 is CASSYPDRDRYDSNQPQHF.

This rearrangement joins TRBV6-4 to TRBJ2-4. From germline, CDR1 is MRHNA and CDR2 SNTAGT. This CDR3 contains 15 residues. The CDR3 region is CASSDSRQGGDIQYF.

J is TRBJ2-7 and V is TRBV6-5; TCRdb indicates TRBD1, and absent DNA this call remains unverified. This CDR3 is built from 15 residues. Germline CDR1 and CDR2: MNHEY and SVGAGI. CDR3 in amino acids: CASSPRAGPTYEQYF.

The chain links TRBV7-9 to TRBJ2-3. CDR3 size: 14 residues. In germline, CDR1 is SEHNR, CDR2 FQNEAQ (reference sequence). The CDR3 loop is CASSNQLSTDTQYF.

This chain joins TRBV5-1 and TRBJ2-1; TCRdb proposes TRBD1, but this gene call is untestable without DNA. CDR1 and CDR2 from the germline V gene are SGHRS and YFSETQ. CDR3 size: 17 residues. CDR3 in amino acids: CASSLLGTEAPYNEQFF.

The genes are TRBV4-1 and TRBJ2-7; the TRBD1 assignment by TCRdb is unverifiable without DNA. CDR3 size: 15 residues. Per germline, CDR1 MGHRA and CDR2 YSYEKL. The chain's CDR3 is CASSQDPLGANEQYF.

This chain connects TRBV28 to TRBJ2-1; TCRdb designates TRBD2, a call that cannot be tested without DNA. CDR3 length: 14 amino acids. Germline-derived CDR1 and CDR2 are MDHEN and SYDVKM. The CDR3 loop reads CASSPGLAGDEQFF.

The chain couples TRBV14 to TRBJ2-5; TCRdb outputs TRBD2, but without DNA this stays unchecked. The germline gives CDR1 SGHDN, CDR2 FVKESK. The CDR3 has 14 amino acids. The CDR3: CASSQAGTTGTQYF.

CDR3 protein: CASSPPDRFSYEQYF. The chain uses TRBV7-2 and TRBJ2-7; as DNA is missing, the TRBD1 call by TCRdb cannot be tested. The CDR3 runs 15 residues. Germline loops: CDR1 SGHTA, CDR2 FQGNSA.

V is TRBV7-9 and J is TRBJ1-1. Per germline, CDR1 SEHNR and CDR2 FQNEAQ (reference sequence). The CDR3 extends over 12 amino acids. CDR3 in amino acids: CASSLQEQEAFF. Together with reference TRBV7-9 and TRBJ1-1, the CDR3 gives the full variable domain: DTGVSQNPRHKITKRGQNVTFRCDPISEHNRLYWYRQTLGQGPEFLTYFQNEAQLEKSRLLSDRFSAERPKGSFSTLEIQRTEQGDSAMYLCASSLQEQEAFFGQGTRLTVV.

The CDR3 reads CASSELSGSGANVLTF. This chain joins TRBV6-1 and TRBJ2-6. Germline V lookup: CDR1 MNHNS, CDR2 SASEGT. The CDR3 runs to 16 residues.

CDR3 amino acids: CASSLEGQALLAKNIQYF. The rearrangement uses TRBV7-2 and TRBJ2-4; TCRdb indicates TRBD1, and absent DNA this call remains unverified. CDR3 length: 18 amino acids. Germline V lookup: CDR1 SGHTA, CDR2 FQGNSA.

This chain connects TRBV4-1 to TRBJ2-7. There are 14 residues in the CDR3. Looked up from germline, CDR1 is MGHRA and CDR2 is YSYEKL. This CDR3 reads CASSQGAGYYEQYF.